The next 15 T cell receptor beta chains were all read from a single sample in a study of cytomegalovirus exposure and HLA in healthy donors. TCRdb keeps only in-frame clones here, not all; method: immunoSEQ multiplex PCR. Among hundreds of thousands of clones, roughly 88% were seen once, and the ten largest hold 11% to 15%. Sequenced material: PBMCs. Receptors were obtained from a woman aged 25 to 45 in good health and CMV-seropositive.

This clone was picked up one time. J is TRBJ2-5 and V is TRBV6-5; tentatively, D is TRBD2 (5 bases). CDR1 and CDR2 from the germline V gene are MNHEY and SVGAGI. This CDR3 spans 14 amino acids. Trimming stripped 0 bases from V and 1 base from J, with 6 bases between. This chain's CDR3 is CASSYSRAQETQYF. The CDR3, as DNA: TGTGCCAGCAGTTACTCGAGGGCCCAAGAGACCCAGTACTTC.

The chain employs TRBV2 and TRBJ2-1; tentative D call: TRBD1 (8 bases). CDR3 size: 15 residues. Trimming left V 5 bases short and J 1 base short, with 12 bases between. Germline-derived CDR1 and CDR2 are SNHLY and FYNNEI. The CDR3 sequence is CASSSQGGSYNEQFF. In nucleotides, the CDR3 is TGTGCCAGCAGTTCACAGGGGGGGTCCTACAATGAGCAGTTCTTC.

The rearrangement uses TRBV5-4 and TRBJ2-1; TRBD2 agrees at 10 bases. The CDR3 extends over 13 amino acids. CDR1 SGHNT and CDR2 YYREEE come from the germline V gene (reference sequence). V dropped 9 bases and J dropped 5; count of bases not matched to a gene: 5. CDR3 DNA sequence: TGTGCCACCAGGACTAGCGGAAACAATGAGCAGTTCTTC. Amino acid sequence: CATRTSGNNEQFF.

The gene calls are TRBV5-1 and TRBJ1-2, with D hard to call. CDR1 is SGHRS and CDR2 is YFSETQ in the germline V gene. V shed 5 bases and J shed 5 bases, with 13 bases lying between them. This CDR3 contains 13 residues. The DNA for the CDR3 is TGCGCCAGCAGTCAGCAGGAAAAATATGGCTACACCTTC. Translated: CASSQQEKYGYTF.

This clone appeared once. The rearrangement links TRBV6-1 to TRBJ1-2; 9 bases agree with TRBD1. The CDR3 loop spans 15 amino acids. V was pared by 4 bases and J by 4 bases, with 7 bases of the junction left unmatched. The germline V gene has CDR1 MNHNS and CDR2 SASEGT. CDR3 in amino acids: CASSVAGTGSYGYTF. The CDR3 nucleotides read TGTGCCAGCAGTGTAGCCGGGACAGGGAGCTATGGCTACACCTTC.

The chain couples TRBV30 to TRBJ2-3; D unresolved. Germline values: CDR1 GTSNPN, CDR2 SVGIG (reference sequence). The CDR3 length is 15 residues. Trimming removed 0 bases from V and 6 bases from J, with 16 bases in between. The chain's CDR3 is CAWSVPGRQWDTQYF. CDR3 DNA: TGTGCCTGGAGTGTACCAGGCAGGCAGTGGGATACGCAGTATTTT.

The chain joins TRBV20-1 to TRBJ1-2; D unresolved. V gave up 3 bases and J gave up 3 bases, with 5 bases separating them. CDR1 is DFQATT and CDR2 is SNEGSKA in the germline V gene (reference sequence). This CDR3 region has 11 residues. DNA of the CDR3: TGCAGTGCTAGTCATGACTATGGCTACACCTTC. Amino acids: CSASHDYGYTF.

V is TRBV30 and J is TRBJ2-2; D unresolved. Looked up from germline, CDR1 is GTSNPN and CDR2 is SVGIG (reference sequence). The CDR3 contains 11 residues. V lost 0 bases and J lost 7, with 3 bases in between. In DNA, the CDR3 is TGTGCCTGGAGTGTCCACGGGGAGCTGTTTTTT. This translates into CAWSVHGELFF.

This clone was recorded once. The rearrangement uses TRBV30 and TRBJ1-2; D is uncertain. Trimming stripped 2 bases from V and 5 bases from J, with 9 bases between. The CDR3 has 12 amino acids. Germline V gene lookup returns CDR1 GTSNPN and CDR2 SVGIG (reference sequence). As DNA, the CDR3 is TGTGCCTGGAGTCCGGGTCTATATGGCTACACCTTC. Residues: CAWSPGLYGYTF.

DNA of the CDR3: TGTGCCAGCAGTTTCCGGGTCCGCACTGAAGCTTTCTTT. Translation gives CASSFRVRTEAFF. J is TRBJ1-1 and V is TRBV27; D unresolved. Germline loops: CDR1 MNHEY, CDR2 SMNVEV (reference sequence). This CDR3 contains 13 residues. The ends were cut back, 3 bases at V and 4 bases at J, with 9 bases in the middle.

In DNA, the CDR3 is TGTGCCTGGAGTCCACCAGGACTAGCGGCCATTAGTGAGCAGTTCTTC. It is translated as CAWSPPGLAAISEQFF. This sequence joins TRBV30 and TRBJ2-1; 10 bases align to TRBD2. The germline CDR1 and CDR2 sequences are GTSNPN and SVGIG (reference sequence). This CDR3 region has 16 residues. J gave up 9 bases and V 2 bases, and 13 bases lay outside the gene matches.

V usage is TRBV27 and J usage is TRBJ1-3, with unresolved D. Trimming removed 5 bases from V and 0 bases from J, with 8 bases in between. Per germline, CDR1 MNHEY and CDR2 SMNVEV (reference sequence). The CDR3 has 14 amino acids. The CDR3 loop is CASSPRLSGNTIYF. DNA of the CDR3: TGTGCCAGCAGTCCCCGCCTCTCTGGAAACACCATATATTTT.

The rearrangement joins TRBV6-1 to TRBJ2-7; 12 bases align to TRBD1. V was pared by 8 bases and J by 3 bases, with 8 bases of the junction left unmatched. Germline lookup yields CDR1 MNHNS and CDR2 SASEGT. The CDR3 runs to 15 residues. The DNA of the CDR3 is TGTGCCAGCTTTTCCGGGACAGGGGGCTTCTACGAGCAGTACTTC. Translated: CASFSGTGGFYEQYF.

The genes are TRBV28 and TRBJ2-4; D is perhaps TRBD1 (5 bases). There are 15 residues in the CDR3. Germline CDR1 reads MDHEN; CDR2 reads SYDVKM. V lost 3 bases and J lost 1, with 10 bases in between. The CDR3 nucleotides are TGTGCCAGCAGTTTTCAGGGTTCGGCCAAAAACATTCAGTACTTC. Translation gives CASSFQGSAKNIQYF.

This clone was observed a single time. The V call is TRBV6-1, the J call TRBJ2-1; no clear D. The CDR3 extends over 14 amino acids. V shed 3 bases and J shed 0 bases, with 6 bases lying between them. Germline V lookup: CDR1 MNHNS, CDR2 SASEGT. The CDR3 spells CASSEGSSYNEQFF. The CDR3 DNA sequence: TGTGCCAGCAGTGAGGGAAGCTCCTACAATGAGCAGTTCTTC.